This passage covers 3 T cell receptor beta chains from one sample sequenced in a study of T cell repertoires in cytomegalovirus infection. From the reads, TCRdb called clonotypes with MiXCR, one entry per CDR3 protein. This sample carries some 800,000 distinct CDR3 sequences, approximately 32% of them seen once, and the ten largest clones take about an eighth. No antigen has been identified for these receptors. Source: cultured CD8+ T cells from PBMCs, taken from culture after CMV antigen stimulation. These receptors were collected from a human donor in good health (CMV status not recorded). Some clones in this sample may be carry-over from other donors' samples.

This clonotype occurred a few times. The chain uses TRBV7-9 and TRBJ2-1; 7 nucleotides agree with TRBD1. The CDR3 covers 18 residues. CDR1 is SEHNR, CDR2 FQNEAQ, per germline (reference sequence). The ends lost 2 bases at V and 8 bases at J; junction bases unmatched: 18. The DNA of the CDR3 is TGTGCCAGCAGCTTACCAGTAGGACAGGCCTTATCGATCCATGAGCAGTTCTTC. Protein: CASSLPVGQALSIHEQFF. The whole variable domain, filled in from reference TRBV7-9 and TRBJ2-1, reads DTGVSQNPRHKITKRGQNVTFRCDPISEHNRLYWYRQTLGQGPEFLTYFQNEAQLEKSRLLSDRFSAERPKGSFSTLEIQRTEQGDSAMYLCASSLPVGQALSIHEQFFGPGTRLTVL.

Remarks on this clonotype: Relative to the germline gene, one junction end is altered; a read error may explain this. The CDR3 is CASSEEKGPNF. In nucleotides, the CDR3 is TGTGCCAGCAGTGAAGAGAAGGGGCCGAATTTT. The rearrangement uses TRBV6-1 and TRBJ1-5; a possible D gene is TRBD1 (5 bases). The CDR3 spans 11 residues. Germline CDR1 MNHNS, CDR2 SASEGT.

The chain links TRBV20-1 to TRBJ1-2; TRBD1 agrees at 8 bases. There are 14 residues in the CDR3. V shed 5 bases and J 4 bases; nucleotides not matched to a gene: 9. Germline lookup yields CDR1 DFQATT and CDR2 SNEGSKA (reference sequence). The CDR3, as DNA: TGCAGTGCTCCGCACGACAGGGGCGGCTATGGCTACACCTTC. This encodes CSAPHDRGGYGYTF.